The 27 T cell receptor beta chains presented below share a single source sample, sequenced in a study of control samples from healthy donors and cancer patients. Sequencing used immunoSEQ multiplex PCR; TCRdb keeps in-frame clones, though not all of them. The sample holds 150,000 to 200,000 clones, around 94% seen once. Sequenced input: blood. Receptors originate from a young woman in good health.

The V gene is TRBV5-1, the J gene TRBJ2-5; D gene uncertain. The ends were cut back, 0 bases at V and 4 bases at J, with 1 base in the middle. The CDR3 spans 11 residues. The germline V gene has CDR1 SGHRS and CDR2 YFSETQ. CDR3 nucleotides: TGCGCCAGCAGCTTGGCAGAGACCCAGTACTTC. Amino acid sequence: CASSLAETQYF.

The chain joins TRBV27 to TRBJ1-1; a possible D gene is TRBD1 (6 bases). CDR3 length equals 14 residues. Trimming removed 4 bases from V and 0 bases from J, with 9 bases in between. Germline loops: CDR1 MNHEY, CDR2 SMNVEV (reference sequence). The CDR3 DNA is TGTGCCAGCAGTTCGGACAGCGTGAACACTGAAGCTTTCTTT. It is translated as CASSSDSVNTEAFF.

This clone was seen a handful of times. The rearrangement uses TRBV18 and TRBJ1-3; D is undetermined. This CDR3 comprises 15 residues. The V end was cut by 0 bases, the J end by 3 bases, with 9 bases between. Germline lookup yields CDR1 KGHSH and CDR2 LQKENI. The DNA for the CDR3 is TGTGCCAGCTCACCACCGGAGGGATTTGGAAACACCATATATTTT. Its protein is CASSPPEGFGNTIYF.

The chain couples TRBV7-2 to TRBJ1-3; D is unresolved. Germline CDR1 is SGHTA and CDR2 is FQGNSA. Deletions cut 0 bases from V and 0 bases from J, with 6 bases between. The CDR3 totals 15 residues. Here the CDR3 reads CASSLAGLSGNTIYF. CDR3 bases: TGTGCCAGCAGCTTAGCCGGCCTCTCTGGAAACACCATATATTTT.

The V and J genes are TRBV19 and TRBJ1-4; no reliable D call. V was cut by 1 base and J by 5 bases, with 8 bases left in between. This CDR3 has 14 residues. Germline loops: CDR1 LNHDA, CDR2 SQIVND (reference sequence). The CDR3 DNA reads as TGTGCCAGTAGTATAGGTACCCTAAATGAAAAACTGTTTTTT. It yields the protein CASSIGTLNEKLFF.

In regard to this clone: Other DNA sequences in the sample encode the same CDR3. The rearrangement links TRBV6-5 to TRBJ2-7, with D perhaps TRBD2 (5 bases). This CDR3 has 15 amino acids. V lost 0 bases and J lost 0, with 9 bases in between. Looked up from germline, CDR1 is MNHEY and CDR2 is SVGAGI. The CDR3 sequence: CASSYSGGSSYEQYF. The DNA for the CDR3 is TGTGCCAGCAGTTACTCGGGCGGGTCCTCCTACGAGCAGTACTTC.

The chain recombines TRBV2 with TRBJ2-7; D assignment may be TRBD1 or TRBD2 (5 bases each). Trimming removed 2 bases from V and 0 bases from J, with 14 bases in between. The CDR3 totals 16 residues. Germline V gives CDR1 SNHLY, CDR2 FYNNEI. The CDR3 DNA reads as TGTGCCAGCAGTGAAATTACGGGGCCCGTCTCCTACGAGCAGTACTTC. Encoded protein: CASSEITGPVSYEQYF.

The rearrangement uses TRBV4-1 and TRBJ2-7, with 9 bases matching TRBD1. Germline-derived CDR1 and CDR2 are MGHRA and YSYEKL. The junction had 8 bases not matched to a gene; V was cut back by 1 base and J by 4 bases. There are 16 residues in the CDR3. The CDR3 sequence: CASSQVKPGQGYEQYF. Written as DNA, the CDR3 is TGCGCCAGCAGCCAAGTCAAACCGGGACAGGGTTACGAGCAGTACTTC.

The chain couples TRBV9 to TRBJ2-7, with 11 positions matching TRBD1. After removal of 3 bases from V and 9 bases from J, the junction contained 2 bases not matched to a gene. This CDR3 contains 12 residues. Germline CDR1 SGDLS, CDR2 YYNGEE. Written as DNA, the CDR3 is TGTGCCAGCAGCGAGGGGACAGGGGGGCAGTACTTC. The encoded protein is CASSEGTGGQYF.

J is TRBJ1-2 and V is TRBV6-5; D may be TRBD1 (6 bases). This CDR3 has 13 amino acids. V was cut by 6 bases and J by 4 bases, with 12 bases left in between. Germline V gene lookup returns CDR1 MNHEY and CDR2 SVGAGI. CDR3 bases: TGTGCCAGCAGCCGTGTAGGGGGCTATGGCTACACCTTC. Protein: CASSRVGGYGYTF.

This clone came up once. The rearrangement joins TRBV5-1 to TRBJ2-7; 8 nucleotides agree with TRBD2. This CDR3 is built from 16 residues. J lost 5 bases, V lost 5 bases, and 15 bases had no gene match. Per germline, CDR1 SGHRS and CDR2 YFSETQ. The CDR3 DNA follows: TGCGCCAGCAGGTCGATTCAAAGCGGGAGAGGGCACGAGCAGTACTTC. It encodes CASRSIQSGRGHEQYF.

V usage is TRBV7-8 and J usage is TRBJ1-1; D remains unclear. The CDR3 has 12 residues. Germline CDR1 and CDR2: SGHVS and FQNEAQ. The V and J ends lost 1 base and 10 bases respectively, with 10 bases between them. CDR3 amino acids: CASSLVRTGAFF. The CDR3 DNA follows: TGTGCCAGCAGCTTAGTTCGAACGGGAGCTTTCTTT.

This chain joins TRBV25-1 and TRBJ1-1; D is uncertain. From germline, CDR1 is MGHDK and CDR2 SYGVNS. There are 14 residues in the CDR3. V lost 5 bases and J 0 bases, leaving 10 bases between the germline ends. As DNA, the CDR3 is TGTGCCAGCAGTTCCCTGACTGTGAACACTGAAGCTTTCTTT. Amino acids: CASSSLTVNTEAFF. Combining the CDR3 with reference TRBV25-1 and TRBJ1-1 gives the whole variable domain EADIYQTPRYLVIGTGKKITLECSQTMGHDKMYWYQQDPGMELHLIHYSYGVNSTEKGDLSSESTVSRIRTEHFPLTLESARPSHTSQYLCASSSLTVNTEAFFGQGTRLTVV.

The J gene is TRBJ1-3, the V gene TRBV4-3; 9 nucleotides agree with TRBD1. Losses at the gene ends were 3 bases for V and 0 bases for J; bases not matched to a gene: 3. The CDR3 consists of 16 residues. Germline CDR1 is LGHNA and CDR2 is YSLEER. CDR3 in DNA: TGCGCCAGCAGCCAGGACAGGGGATTCTCTGGAAACACCATATATTTT. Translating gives CASSQDRGFSGNTIYF.

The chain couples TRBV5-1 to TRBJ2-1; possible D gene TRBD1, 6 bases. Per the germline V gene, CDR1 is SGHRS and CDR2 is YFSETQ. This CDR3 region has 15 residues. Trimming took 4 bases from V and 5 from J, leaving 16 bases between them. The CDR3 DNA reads TGCGCCAGCAGCCCCTCAGGGGTCTTCAACAATGAGCAGTTCTTC. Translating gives CASSPSGVFNNEQFF.

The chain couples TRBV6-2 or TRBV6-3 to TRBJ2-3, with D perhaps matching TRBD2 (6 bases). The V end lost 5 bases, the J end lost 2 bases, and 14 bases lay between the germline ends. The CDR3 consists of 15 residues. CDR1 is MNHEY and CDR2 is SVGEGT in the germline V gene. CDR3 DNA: TGTGCCAGCAGTCCCTCTAGCGCCCTCACAGATACGCAGTATTTT. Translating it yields CASSPSSALTDTQYF.

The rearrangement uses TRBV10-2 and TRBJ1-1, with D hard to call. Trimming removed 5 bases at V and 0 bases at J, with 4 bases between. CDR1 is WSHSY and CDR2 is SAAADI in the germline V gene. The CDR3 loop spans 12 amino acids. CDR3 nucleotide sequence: TGCGCCAGCAGTCGGGTGAACACTGAAGCTTTCTTT. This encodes CASSRVNTEAFF.

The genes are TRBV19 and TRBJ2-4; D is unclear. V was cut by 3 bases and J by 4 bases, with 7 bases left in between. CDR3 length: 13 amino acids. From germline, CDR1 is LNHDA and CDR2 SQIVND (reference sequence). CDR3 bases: TGTGCCAGTAGTATTTCCACAAAAAACATTCAGTACTTC. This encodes CASSISTKNIQYF.

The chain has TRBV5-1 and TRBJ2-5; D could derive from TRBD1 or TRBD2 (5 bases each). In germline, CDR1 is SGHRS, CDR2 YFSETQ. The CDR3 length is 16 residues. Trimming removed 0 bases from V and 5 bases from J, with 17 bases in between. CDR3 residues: CASSLGGPAQWETQYF. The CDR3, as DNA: TGCGCCAGCAGCTTGGGGGGACCGGCGCAGTGGGAGACCCAGTACTTC. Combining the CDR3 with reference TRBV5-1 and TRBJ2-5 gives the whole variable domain KAGVTQTPRYLIKTRGQQVTLSCSPISGHRSVSWYQQTPGQGLQFLFEYFSETQRNKGNFPGRFSGRQFSNSRSEMNVSTLELGDSALYLCASSLGGPAQWETQYFGPGTRLLVL.

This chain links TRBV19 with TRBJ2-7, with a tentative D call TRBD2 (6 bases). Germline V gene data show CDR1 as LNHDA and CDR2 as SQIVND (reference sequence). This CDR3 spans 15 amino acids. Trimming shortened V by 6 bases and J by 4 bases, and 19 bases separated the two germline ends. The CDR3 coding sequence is TGTGCCAGTAGAGTTAGGCGGGACGAGGCGTACGAGCAGTACTTC. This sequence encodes CASRVRRDEAYEQYF.

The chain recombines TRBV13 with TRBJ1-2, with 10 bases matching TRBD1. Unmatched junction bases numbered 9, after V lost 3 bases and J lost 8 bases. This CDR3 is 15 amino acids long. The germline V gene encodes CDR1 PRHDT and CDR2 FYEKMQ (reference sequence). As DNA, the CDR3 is TGTGCCAGCAGCTTGGGGACAGGGGTGTTGGACGGCTACACCTTC. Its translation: CASSLGTGVLDGYTF.

CDR3 nucleotide sequence: TGTGCCAGCAGCGTTAACATCGGCTACGAGCAGTACTTC. Encoded protein: CASSVNIGYEQYF. The chain carries TRBV7-3 and TRBJ2-7; D not resolved. Germline-derived CDR1 and CDR2 are SGHTA and FQGTGA. The CDR3 sequence is 13 residues long. With 5 bases removed from V and 3 bases from J, the gap between germline ends came to 11 bases.

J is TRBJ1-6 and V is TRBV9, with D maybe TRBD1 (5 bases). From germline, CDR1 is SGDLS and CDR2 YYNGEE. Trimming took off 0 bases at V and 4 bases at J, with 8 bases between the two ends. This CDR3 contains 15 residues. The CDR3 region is CASSVGGDYNSPLHF. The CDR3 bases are TGTGCCAGCAGCGTAGGGGGGGATTATAATTCACCCCTCCACTTT.

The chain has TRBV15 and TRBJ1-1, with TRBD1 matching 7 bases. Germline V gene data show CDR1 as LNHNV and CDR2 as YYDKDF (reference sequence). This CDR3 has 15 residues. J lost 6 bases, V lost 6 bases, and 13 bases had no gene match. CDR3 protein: CATRKDRRATAEAFF. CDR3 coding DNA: TGTGCCACCAGAAAGGACAGGAGGGCGACCGCTGAAGCTTTCTTT.

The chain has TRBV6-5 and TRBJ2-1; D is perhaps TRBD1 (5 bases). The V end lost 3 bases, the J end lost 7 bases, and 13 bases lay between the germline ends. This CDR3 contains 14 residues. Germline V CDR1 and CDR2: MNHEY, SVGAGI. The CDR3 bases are TGTGCCAGCAGTTATGGGTTAGGGGAAAATGAGCAGTTCTTC. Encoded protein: CASSYGLGENEQFF.

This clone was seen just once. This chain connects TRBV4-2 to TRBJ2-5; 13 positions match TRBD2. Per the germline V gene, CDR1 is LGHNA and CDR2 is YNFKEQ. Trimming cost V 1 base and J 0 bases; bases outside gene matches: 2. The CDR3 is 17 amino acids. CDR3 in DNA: TGTGCCAGCAGCCAAGGGGGACTAGCGGGGTACCAAGAGACCCAGTACTTC. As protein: CASSQGGLAGYQETQYF.

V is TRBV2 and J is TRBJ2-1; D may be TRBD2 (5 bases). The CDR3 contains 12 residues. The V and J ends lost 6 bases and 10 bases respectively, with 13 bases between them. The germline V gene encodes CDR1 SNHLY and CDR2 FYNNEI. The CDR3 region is CASRGAREEQFF. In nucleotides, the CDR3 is TGTGCCAGCAGGGGTGCGAGGGAGGAGCAGTTCTTC. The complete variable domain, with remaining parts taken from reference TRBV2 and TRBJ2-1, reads EPEVTQTPSHQVTQMGQEVILRCVPISNHLYFYWYRQILGQKVEFLVSFYNNEISEKSEIFDDQFSVERPDGSNFTLKIRSTKLEDSAMYFCASRGAREEQFFGPGTRLTVL.